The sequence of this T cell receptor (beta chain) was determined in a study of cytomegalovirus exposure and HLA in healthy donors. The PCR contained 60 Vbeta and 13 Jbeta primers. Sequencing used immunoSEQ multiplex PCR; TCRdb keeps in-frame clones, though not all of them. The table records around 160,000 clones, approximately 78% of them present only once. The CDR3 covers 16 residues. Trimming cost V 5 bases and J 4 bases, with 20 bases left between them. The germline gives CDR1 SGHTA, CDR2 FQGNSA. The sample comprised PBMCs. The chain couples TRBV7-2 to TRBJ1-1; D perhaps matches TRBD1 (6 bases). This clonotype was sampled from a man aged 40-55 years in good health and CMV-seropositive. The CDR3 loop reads CASSPGVGVGGTEAFF. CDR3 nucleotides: TGTGCCAGCAGCCCTGGGGTGGGGGTAGGGGGCACTGAAGCTTTCTTT.